A selection of T cell receptor beta chains follows, all from one sample in a study of T cells in Graves' hyperthyroidism and ophthalmopathy. TCRdb processed the multiplex PCR reads anew with MiXCR; each CDR3 protein has one entry. The table records 560,000 or so distinct CDR3 sequences, just under 20% of them present only once. Sequenced input: blood. The receptors shown here come from a man aged 40-50 years with Graves' ophthalmopathy. Both conserved end residues are part of each CDR3. Fields, in order: J gene, CDR3 length, clone size, V gene, D gene, CDR3 DNA, CDR3 protein. A D gene is named only where the DNA matches it firmly. Rows give clone size only sometimes, using once, few, many, or a class for an expanded clone.

TRBJ2-1	13	few	TRBV6-1	NA	TGTGCCAGCAGCTACAGCTCCTACAATGAGCAGTTCTTC	CASSYSSYNEQFF
TRBJ2-7	14	NA	TRBV10-1	NA	TGCGCCAGCAGTGATCGGTTTTCCGCGTACGAGCAGTACTTC	CASSDRFSAYEQYF
TRBJ2-5	14	NA	TRBV15	NA	TGTGCCACCAGCCGGGACACTGGAAAAGAGACCCAGTACTTC	CATSRDTGKETQYF
TRBJ2-7	14	many	TRBV27	NA	TGTGCCAGCAGTCCCTGGGGAGACTCCTACGAGCAGTACTTC	CASSPWGDSYEQYF
TRBJ2-3	15	NA	TRBV27	NA	TGTGCCAGTTTCCCTATAGCCCCACCCACAGATACGCAGTATTTT	CASFPIAPPTDTQYF
TRBJ1-1	14	many	TRBV20-1	NA	TGCAGTGCTAGAGGCGGAGGGGGAAGCACTGAAGCTTTCTTT	CSARGGGGSTEAFF
TRBJ2-5	15	NA	TRBV15	NA	TGTGCCACCAGCAGAGTGTGGGGCAGGGGAGAGACCCAGTACTTC	CATSRVWGRGETQYF
TRBJ2-7	15	many	TRBV7-9	NA	TGTGCCAGCAGCTCGAGTGGGACTTCTCCCTACGAGCAGTACTTC	CASSSSGTSPYEQYF
TRBJ2-5	15	few	TRBV19	NA	TGTGCCAGTAGTAGAACCCAACTAGCATCAGAGACCCAGTACTTC	CASSRTQLASETQYF
TRBJ2-1	16	few	TRBV7-8	NA	TGTGCCAGCAGCTTAGGCCAGGCCAATGGGAACAATGAGCAGTTCTTC	CASSLGQANGNNEQFF
TRBJ1-1	14	NA	TRBV2	TRBD1	TGTGCCAGCAGTCGGGACAGACTCGTTGGGGGTGCTTTCTTT	CASSRDRLVGGAFF
TRBJ2-5	15	NA	TRBV7-2	TRBD2	TGTGCCAGCAGCATTCTACTAGCGACCCAAGAGACCCAGTACTTC	CASSILLATQETQYF
TRBJ2-7	17	NA	TRBV15	NA	TGTGCCACCAGCCGCCGAGGACCCCGGGACACCCTCTACGAGCAGTACTTC	CATSRRGPRDTLYEQYF
TRBJ2-2	15	few	TRBV20-1	NA	TGCAGTGCTAGTGGTACATCTACGAGCACCGGGGAGCTGTTTTTT	CSASGTSTSTGELFF
TRBJ2-1	16	few	TRBV5-1	NA	TGCGCCAGCCGGCCCGAACCGGGACTCTCTTACAATGAGCAGTTCTTC	CASRPEPGLSYNEQFF
TRBJ2-4	13	NA	TRBV18	NA	TGTGCCAGCTCCCTCGGACGGGGGAACATTCAGTACTTC	CASSLGRGNIQYF
TRBJ2-3	14	many	TRBV30	NA	TGTGCCTGGAGTGTGGGGGGGGCCACAGATACGCAGTATTTT	CAWSVGGATDTQYF
TRBJ1-5	15	few	TRBV2	NA	TGTGCCAGCAGTGTCAGGGGAATTGGCAATCAGCCCCAGCATTTT	CASSVRGIGNQPQHF
TRBJ2-3	13	NA	TRBV20-1	NA	TGCAGTGCTAGTATGGGAGCGACAGATACGCAGTATTTT	CSASMGATDTQYF
TRBJ2-5	18	many	TRBV7-8	TRBD2	TGTGCCAGCAGCTTATATGGGGGGAGGTGGCGGGAGAGTGAGACCCAGTACTTC	CASSLYGGRWRESETQYF
TRBJ2-7	15	NA	TRBV4-3	TRBD2	TGCGCCAGCAGCCAAGATCTGGGGAGGGTTGGCGAGCAGTACTTC	CASSQDLGRVGEQYF
TRBJ2-7	12	few	TRBV29-1	NA	TGCAGCGTATACGCGGATGACTACGAGCAGTACTTC	CSVYADDYEQYF